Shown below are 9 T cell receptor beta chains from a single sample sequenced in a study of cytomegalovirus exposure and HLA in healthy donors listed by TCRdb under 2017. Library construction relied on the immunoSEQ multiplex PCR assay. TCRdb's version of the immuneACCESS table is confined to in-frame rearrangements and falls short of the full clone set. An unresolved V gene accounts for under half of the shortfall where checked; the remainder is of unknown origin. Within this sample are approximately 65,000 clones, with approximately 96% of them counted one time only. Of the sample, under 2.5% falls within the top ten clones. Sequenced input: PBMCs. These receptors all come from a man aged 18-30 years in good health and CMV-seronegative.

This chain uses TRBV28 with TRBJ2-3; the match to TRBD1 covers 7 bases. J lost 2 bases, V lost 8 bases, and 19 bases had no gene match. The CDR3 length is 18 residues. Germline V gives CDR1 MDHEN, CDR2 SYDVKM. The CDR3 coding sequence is TGTGCCAGCGCCACTTATAGGGTCAGGGACAGCTCCACAGATACGCAGTATTTT. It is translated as CASATYRVRDSSTDTQYF.

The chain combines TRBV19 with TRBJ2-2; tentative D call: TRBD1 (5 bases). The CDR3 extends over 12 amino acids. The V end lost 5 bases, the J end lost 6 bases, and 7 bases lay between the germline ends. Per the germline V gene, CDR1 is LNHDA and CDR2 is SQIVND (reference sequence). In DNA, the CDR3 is TGTGCCAGTAGTCCACAGGCCGGGGAGCTGTTTTTT. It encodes CASSPQAGELFF.

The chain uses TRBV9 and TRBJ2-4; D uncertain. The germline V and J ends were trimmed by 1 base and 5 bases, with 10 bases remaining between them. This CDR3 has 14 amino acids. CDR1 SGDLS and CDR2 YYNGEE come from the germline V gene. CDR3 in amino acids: CASSVSGYENIQYF. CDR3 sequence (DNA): TGTGCCAGCAGCGTATCCGGGTACGAAAACATTCAGTACTTC. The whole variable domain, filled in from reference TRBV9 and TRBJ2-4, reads DSGVTQTPKHLITATGQRVTLRCSPRSGDLSVYWYQQSLDQGLQFLIQYYNGEERAKGNILERFSAQQFPDLHSELNLSSLELGDSALYFCASSVSGYENIQYFGAGTRLSVL.

The CDR3 sequence is CASSTGTGGRERYGYTF. The CDR3 nucleotides are TGTGCCAGCAGCACCGGGACAGGGGGACGAGAACGCTATGGCTACACCTTC. The chain uses TRBV7-9 and TRBJ1-2; 11 nucleotides agree with TRBD1. V was clipped by 5 bases and J by 4 bases; unmatched bases: 12. This CDR3 region has 17 residues. Germline-derived CDR1 and CDR2 are SEHNR and FQNEAQ (reference sequence).

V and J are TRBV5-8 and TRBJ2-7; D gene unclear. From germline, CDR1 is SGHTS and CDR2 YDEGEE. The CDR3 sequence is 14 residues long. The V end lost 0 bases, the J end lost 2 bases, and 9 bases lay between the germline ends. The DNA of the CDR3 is TGTGCCAGCAGCTTGGCGGGTCGAGCCTACGAGCAGTACTTC. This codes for CASSLAGRAYEQYF.

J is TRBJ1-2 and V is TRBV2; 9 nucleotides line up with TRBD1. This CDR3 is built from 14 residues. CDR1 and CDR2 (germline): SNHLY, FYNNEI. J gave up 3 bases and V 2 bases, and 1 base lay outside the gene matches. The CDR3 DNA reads TGTGCCAGCAGTGAACGACAGGGGGACTATGGCTACACCTTC. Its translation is CASSERQGDYGYTF.

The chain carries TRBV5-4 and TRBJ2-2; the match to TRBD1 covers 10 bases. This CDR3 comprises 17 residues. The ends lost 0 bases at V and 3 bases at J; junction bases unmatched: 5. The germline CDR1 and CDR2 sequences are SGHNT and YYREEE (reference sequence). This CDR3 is CASSLGSGTGDTGELFF. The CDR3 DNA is TGTGCCAGCAGCTTGGGCTCCGGGACAGGGGACACCGGGGAGCTGTTTTTT.

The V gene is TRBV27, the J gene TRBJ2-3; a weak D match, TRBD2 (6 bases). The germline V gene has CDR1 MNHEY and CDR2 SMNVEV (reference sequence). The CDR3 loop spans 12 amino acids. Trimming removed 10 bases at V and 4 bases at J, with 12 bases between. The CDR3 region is CATREHADTQYF. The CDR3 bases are TGTGCCACCCGGGAGCACGCAGATACGCAGTATTTT.

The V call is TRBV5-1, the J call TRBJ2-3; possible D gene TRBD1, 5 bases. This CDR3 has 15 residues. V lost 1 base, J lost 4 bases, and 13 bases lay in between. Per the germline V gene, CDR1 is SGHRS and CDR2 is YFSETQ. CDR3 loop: CASSLQGDVSDTQYF. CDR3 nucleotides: TGCGCCAGCAGCTTGCAGGGCGACGTGTCAGATACGCAGTATTTT.